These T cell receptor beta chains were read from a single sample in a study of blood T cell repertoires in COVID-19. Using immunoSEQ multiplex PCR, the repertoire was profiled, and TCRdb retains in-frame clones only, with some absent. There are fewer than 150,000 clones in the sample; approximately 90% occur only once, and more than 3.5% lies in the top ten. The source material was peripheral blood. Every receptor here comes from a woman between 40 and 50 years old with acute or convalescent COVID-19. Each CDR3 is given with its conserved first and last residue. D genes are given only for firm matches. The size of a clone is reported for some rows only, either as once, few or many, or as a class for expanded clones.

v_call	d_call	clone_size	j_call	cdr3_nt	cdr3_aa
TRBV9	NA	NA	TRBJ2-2	TGTGCCAGCAGCGTAGGAAACCCACTGGGGGGTCGCAGGGAGCTGTTTTTT	CASSVGNPLGGRRELFF
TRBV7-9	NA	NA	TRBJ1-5	TGTGCCAGCAGCTTCAGTACAGGGAACCATCAGCCCCAGCATTTT	CASSFSTGNHQPQHF
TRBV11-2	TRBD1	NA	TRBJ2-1	TGTGCCAGCAGCTTATCCCCGGGGACAGGGGGCTGGGATGAGCAGTTCTTC	CASSLSPGTGGWDEQFF
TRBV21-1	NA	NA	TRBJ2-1	TGTGCCAGCAGCAATCCTTCTAGCGGGATCGACAATGAGCAGTTCTTC	CASSNPSSGIDNEQFF
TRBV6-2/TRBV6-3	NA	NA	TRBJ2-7	TGTGCCAGCACCCCTTCACCAGGGAAGGCCTACGAGCAGTACTTC	CASTPSPGKAYEQYF
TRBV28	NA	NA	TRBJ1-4	TGTGCCAGCAGTACAGAGGAAAAACTGTTTTTT	CASSTEEKLFF
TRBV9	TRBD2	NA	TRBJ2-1	TGTGCCAGCAGCCCGGCGCCATTGGCGGGGGGAGGGAACAATGAGCAGTTCTTC	CASSPAPLAGGGNNEQFF
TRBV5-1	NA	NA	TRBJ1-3	TGCGCCAGCAGCTTGGCGGAGTCGGGAAACACCATATATTTT	CASSLAESGNTIYF
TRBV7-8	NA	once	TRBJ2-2	TGTGCCAGCAGCTCCCGCTCAATAGCGGCCACCGGGGAGCTGTTTTTT	CASSSRSIAATGELFF
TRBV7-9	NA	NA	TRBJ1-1	TGTGCCAGCAGCTTAGCGATGGGGCTTGAAGCTTTCTTT	CASSLAMGLEAFF
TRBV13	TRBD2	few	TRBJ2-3	TGTGCCAGCAGCCCTCTAGCGGGAGGGACCACAGATACGCAGTATTTT	CASSPLAGGTTDTQYF
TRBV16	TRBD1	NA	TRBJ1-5	TGTGCCAGCAGCCAATCGACAGGGGGTGGCCAGCCCCAGCATTTT	CASSQSTGGGQPQHF
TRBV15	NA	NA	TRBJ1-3	TGTGCCACCAGCATCGGAGGGAACGGTGGAAACACCATATATTTT	CATSIGGNGGNTIYF
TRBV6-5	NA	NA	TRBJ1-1	TGTGCCAGCAGTTACTCGGTCAGGATGAACACTGAAGCTTTCTTT	CASSYSVRMNTEAFF
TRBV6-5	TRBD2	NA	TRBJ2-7	TGTGCCAGCACCGTACGGGGGGGCTACGAGCAGTACTTC	CASTVRGGYEQYF
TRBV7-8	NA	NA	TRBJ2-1	TGTGCCAGCAGCCGGGACAACTACAATGAGCAGTTCTTC	CASSRDNYNEQFF
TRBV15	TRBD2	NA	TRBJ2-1	TGTGCCACCAGCAGAGATAGGACTAGCGGGAGAAGGTACAATGAGCAGTTCTTC	CATSRDRTSGRRYNEQFF
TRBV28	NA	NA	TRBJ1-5	TGTGCCAGCAGTTCCCCGCCGGGGAGGAGGATTAATCAGCCCCAGCATTTT	CASSSPPGRRINQPQHF
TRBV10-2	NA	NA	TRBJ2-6	TGCGCCAGCACGTTCGGGGTCCCCGCCTCTGGGGCCAACGTCCTGACTTTC	CASTFGVPASGANVLTF
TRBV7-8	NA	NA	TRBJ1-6	TGTGCCAGCAGCTTAGTTGAGGGTAATTCACCCCTCCACTTT	CASSLVEGNSPLHF
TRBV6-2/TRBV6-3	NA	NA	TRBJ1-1	TGTGCCAGCAGTTATGGGCAGGGCAGGACTGAAGCTTTCTTT	CASSYGQGRTEAFF
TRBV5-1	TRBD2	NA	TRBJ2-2	TGCGCCAGCAGCTTATACGGGGGGGTCAACACCGGGGAGCTGTTTTTT	CASSLYGGVNTGELFF
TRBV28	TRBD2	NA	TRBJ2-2	TGTGCCAGCAGTTTATGGGGACGGCAATTTAGCGGGAGGGCGAACACGTGGGAGCTGTTTTTT	CASSLWGRQFSGRANTWELFF
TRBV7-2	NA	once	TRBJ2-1	TGTGCCAGCAGCTTATACGCGGGATTCTCCTACAATGAGCAGTTCTTC	CASSLYAGFSYNEQFF
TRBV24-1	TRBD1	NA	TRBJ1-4	TGTGCCACCAGTGACCGGACAGGCAAACTGTTTTTT	CATSDRTGKLFF
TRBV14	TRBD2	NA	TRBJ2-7	TGTGCCAGCAGCCAAGGCAGCGGGAGAAGCTACGAGCAGTACTTC	CASSQGSGRSYEQYF
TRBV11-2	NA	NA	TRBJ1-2	TGTGCCAGCAGCTTTCCGGCGGGGAATGGCTACACCTTC	CASSFPAGNGYTF
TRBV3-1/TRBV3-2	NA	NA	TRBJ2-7	TGTGCCAGCAGCCCGTCCCGGGGAGGCTACGCGCAGTACTTC	CASSPSRGGYAQYF
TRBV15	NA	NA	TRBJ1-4	TGTGCCACCAGCAGAGAGGCATTGAAACTGTTTTTT	CATSREALKLFF
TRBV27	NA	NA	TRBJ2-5	TGTGCCAGCATCGGGGAAGAGACCCAGTACTTC	CASIGEETQYF
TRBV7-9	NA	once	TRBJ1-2	TGTGCCAGCAGCTTAACCCAGGGGAATGGCTACACCTTC	CASSLTQGNGYTF
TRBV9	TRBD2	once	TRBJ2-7	TGTGCCAGCAGCCGCGGGGGGCCTCCAACCTACGAGCAGTACTTC	CASSRGGPPTYEQYF
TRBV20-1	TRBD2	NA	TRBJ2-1	TGCAGTGCTAGTCCCGCGGGAGCATACAATGAGCAGTTCTTC	CSASPAGAYNEQFF
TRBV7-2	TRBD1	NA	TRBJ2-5	TGTGCCAGCAGCCTGACAGGGACGGGGACCCAGTACTTC	CASSLTGTGTQYF
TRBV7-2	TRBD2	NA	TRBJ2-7	TGTGCCAGCAGCTTTCGGACTAGCGGGAGATTAAGGGACGAGCAGTACTTC	CASSFRTSGRLRDEQYF
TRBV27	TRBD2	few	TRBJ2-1	TGTGCCAGCAGTCCCCCCCCGGGAGGCGGGGACAATGAGCAGTTCTTC	CASSPPPGGGDNEQFF
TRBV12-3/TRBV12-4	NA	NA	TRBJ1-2	TGTGCCAGCAAAAGGGGGTTAAACTATGGCTACACCTTC	CASKRGLNYGYTF
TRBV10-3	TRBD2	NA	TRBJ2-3	TGTGCCATCAGTGGGACTAGCGGGTCGGCAGATACGCAGTATTTT	CAISGTSGSADTQYF
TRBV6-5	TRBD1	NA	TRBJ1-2	TGTGCCAGCGGCGGGACAGGGAGTAACTATGGCTACACCTTC	CASGGTGSNYGYTF
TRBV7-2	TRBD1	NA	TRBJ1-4	TGTGCCAGCAGCTTGTTGGGACAGGGGAACGAAAAACTGTTTTTT	CASSLLGQGNEKLFF
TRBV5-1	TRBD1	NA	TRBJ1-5	TGCGCCAGCAGCTTGACCGGGACAGGGAGTCAGCCCCAGCATTTT	CASSLTGTGSQPQHF
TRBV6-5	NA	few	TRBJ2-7	TGTGCCAGCACCATCCCGGGGGGCGCCTACGAGCAGTACTTC	CASTIPGGAYEQYF
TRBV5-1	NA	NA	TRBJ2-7	TGCGCCAGCAGCTTGGGAGGCCTCTCCTACGAGCAGTACTTC	CASSLGGLSYEQYF
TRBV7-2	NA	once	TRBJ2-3	TGTGCCAGCAGCTTGGACTACTATAGCACAGATACGCAGTATTTT	CASSLDYYSTDTQYF
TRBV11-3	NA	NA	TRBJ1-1	TGTGCCAGCAGCTACGACAGAAACACTGAAGCTTTCTTT	CASSYDRNTEAFF
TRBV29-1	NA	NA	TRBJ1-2	TGCAGCGTTGAAGACGACACGAATGGTTATGGCTACACCTTC	CSVEDDTNGYGYTF
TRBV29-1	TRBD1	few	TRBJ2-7	TGCAGCGTACTCGGACAGGGAAGAGAGCAGTACTTC	CSVLGQGREQYF
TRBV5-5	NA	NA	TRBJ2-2	TGTGCCAGCAGCTTGATCGCGGGAACTTCGAACACCGGGGAGCTGTTTTTT	CASSLIAGTSNTGELFF
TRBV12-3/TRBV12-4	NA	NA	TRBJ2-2	TGTGCCAGCCGGGCAGGGCCCGGGGAGCTGTTTTTT	CASRAGPGELFF